The 24 T cell receptor beta chains below were found in one sample sequenced in a study of identical twins. One entry per CDR3 protein results from TCRdb running MiXCR on the 5' RACE reads. The sample contains 200,000 to 250,000 distinct CDR3 sequences, over 9.5% of which appear only once. The same data also contributed to another study, on yellow fever vaccine responses in identical twins.

Sample: memory (CD45RO+) T cells sorted from blood. The source of these receptors is a woman aged 18-29 years in good health.

This clonotype was counted between two and nine times. The chain uses TRBV20-1 and TRBJ2-2; 8 bases map to TRBD1. V trimming: 2 bases; J trimming: 5 bases; junction bases outside the gene matches: 10. Germline-derived CDR1 and CDR2 are DFQATT and SNEGSKA (reference sequence). This CDR3 region has 16 residues. The CDR3 here is CSARPGTGFQTGELFF. The CDR3 coding sequence is TGCAGTGCTAGACCCGGGACAGGTTTTCAAACCGGGGAGCTGTTTTTT.

This clonotype was picked up a small number of times. V is TRBV24-1 and J is TRBJ2-3; D ambiguous. Germline V gene lookup returns CDR1 KGHDR and CDR2 SFDVKD. The CDR3 runs to 13 residues. Trimming shortened V by 0 bases and J by 6 bases, and 6 bases separated the two germline ends. CDR3 region: CATSDLPVDTQYF. The CDR3 DNA reads TGTGCCACCAGTGATTTGCCGGTGGATACGCAGTATTTT.

The rearrangement uses TRBV9 and TRBJ2-7; 8 nucleotides match TRBD2. With V trimmed by 4 bases and J by 7 bases, 7 bases remained unmatched. This CDR3 contains 13 residues. Germline V gene data show CDR1 as SGDLS and CDR2 as YYNGEE. The CDR3 DNA reads TGTGCCAGCAGCCCCGGCGGGGGGCGGGAGCAGTACTTC. It is translated as CASSPGGGREQYF.

A few counts support this clonotype. The chain carries TRBV28 and TRBJ1-1; D gene ambiguous. Germline V CDR1 and CDR2: MDHEN, SYDVKM. The CDR3 has 15 residues. V was pared by 6 bases and J by 1 base, with 15 bases between. The CDR3 DNA reads TGTGCCAGCAGAACTACCGCCAGGCCGAACACTGAAGCTTTCTTT. This encodes CASRTTARPNTEAFF. The full variable domain, completed using reference TRBV28 and TRBJ1-1, is DVKVTQSSRYLVKRTGEKVFLECVQDMDHENMFWYRQDPGLGLRLIYFSYDVKMKEKGDIPEGYSVSREKKERFSLILESASTNQTSMYLCASRTTARPNTEAFFGQGTRLTVV.

The V call is TRBV20-1, the J call TRBJ2-3; D possibly corresponds to TRBD1 (5 bases). With 6 bases removed from V and 3 bases from J, the gap between germline ends came to 22 bases. The CDR3 is made up of 16 amino acids. Germline CDR1 DFQATT, CDR2 SNEGSKA (reference sequence). The CDR3 sequence: CSALLPAGYSTDTQYF. CDR3 in DNA: TGCAGTGCCTTACTCCCCGCAGGGTATTCGACAGATACGCAGTATTTT.

There are a few counts of this clonotype. The chain has TRBV5-1 and TRBJ2-1; 13 nucleotides align to TRBD2. The CDR3 has 18 residues. The J segment lost 3 bases and the V segment lost 6 bases, leaving 12 bases of the junction unmatched. Looked up from germline, CDR1 is SGHRS and CDR2 is YFSETQ. CDR3 sequence reads: CASTLGGTSGAHYNEQFF. CDR3 coding DNA: TGCGCCAGCACCCTAGGTGGGACTAGCGGGGCCCACTACAATGAGCAGTTCTTC.

The chain carries TRBV6-2 or TRBV6-3 and TRBJ2-7, with D tentatively TRBD2 (5 bases). This CDR3 has 14 residues. The germline V gene has CDR1 MNHEY and CDR2 SVGEGT. V was shortened by 2 bases and J by 3 bases, with 11 bases between the two germline ends. The CDR3 DNA is TGTGCCAGCAGTTACATGGGGAGAGGCTACGAGCAGTACTTC. It specifies CASSYMGRGYEQYF.

This clonotype was found a few times. This chain joins TRBV20-1 and TRBJ2-1; the D gene could be TRBD1 or TRBD2 (5 bases each). Trimming stripped 5 bases from V and 0 bases from J, with 11 bases between. This CDR3 is built from 14 residues. CDR1 DFQATT and CDR2 SNEGSKA come from the germline V gene (reference sequence). The CDR3 protein is CSAPGASSYNEQFF. CDR3 bases: TGCAGTGCTCCCGGGGCGAGCTCCTACAATGAGCAGTTCTTC.

The chain couples TRBV12-3 or TRBV12-4 to TRBJ2-1; possibly TRBD2 for D (7 bases). This CDR3 is built from 15 residues. The V and J ends lost 5 bases and 4 bases respectively, with 15 bases between them. Here the CDR3 reads CASSRGGEIYNEQFF. The CDR3 DNA sequence: TGTGCCAGCAGTAGGGGGGGTGAAATATACAATGAGCAGTTCTTC.

The chain recombines TRBV6-4 with TRBJ2-1; D possibly corresponds to TRBD2 (7 bases). The CDR3 contains 16 residues. Trimming took off 0 bases at V and 5 bases at J, with 14 bases between the two ends. Germline CDR1 and CDR2: MRHNA and SNTAGT. The CDR3 reads CASSDSGGRGDNEQFF. In DNA form, the CDR3 reads TGTGCCAGCAGTGACTCGGGTGGGAGGGGGGACAATGAGCAGTTCTTC.

The chain recombines TRBV20-1 with TRBJ2-7; maybe TRBD2 (5 bases). The CDR3 spans 14 residues. Germline lookup yields CDR1 DFQATT and CDR2 SNEGSKA (reference sequence). The ends were cut back, 3 bases at V and 2 bases at J, with 14 bases in the middle. The CDR3 protein is CSASWLAETYEQYF. CDR3 nucleotide sequence: TGCAGTGCTAGCTGGCTAGCTGAGACCTACGAGCAGTACTTC.

This clonotype was detected only a few times. The chain employs TRBV27 and TRBJ2-7; TRBD2 matches at 12 bases. The CDR3 loop spans 15 amino acids. The V segment lost 4 bases and the J segment 3 bases; nucleotides outside the gene matches: 4. CDR1 MNHEY and CDR2 SMNVEV come from the germline V gene (reference sequence). The CDR3 loop reads CASSSTTSGSYEQYF. In DNA, the CDR3 is TGTGCCAGCAGTTCGACGACTAGCGGGAGCTACGAGCAGTACTTC.

This clonotype was detected only a few times. V usage is TRBV6-1 and J usage is TRBJ2-1; 9 bases agree with TRBD1. This CDR3 has 12 amino acids. V was pared by 3 bases and J by 15 bases, with 6 bases of the junction left unmatched. Germline V gene lookup returns CDR1 MNHNS and CDR2 SASEGT. CDR3 DNA sequence: TGTGCCAGCAGTGAGTGGGACAGGGCGGCGTTCTTC. Residues: CASSEWDRAAFF.

This clonotype showed up just a few times. The chain recombines TRBV7-2 with TRBJ2-3; D ambiguous. Germline values: CDR1 SGHTA, CDR2 FQGNSA. The CDR3 loop spans 14 amino acids. V was clipped by 0 bases and J by 0 bases, with 4 bases between them. CDR3 DNA: TGTGCCAGCAGCTTAGCCCACAGCACAGATACGCAGTATTTT. This encodes CASSLAHSTDTQYF.

This clonotype was recorded many times. The chain combines TRBV20-1 with TRBJ2-7, with 8 positions matching TRBD1. Unmatched junction bases numbered 3, after V lost 0 bases and J lost 2 bases. Germline CDR1 reads DFQATT; CDR2 reads SNEGSKA (reference sequence). The CDR3 is 14 amino acids. As DNA, the CDR3 is TGCAGTGCTAGAGAGGACAGGGAGCCCTACGAGCAGTACTTC. It codes for CSAREDREPYEQYF.

The rearrangement joins TRBV20-1 to TRBJ2-5; D tentatively reads TRBD1 or TRBD2 (5 bases each). The V and J ends lost 2 bases and 1 base respectively, with 14 bases between them. This CDR3 comprises 15 residues. Germline values: CDR1 DFQATT, CDR2 SNEGSKA (reference sequence). The CDR3 is CSARWDGEVQETQYF. The CDR3 nucleotides are TGCAGTGCTAGATGGGACGGAGAAGTCCAAGAGACCCAGTACTTC.

This clonotype was found a few times. V is TRBV6-2 or TRBV6-3 and J is TRBJ2-2; 10 positions match TRBD1. Looked up from germline, CDR1 is MNHEY and CDR2 is SVGEGT. The J segment lost 2 bases and the V segment lost 6 bases, leaving 9 bases of the junction unmatched. There are 17 residues in the CDR3. The CDR3 is CASRTTRQGANTGELFF. CDR3 bases: TGTGCCAGCAGGACTACCAGACAGGGGGCCAACACCGGGGAGCTGTTTTTT.

J is TRBJ2-7 and V is TRBV27; D is possibly TRBD1 (6 bases). The CDR3 consists of 14 residues. Germline-derived CDR1 and CDR2 are MNHEY and SMNVEV (reference sequence). V dropped 8 bases and J dropped 5 bases, with 19 bases sitting between them. The CDR3 protein is CASGQGWELNEQYF. The CDR3 DNA reads TGTGCCAGCGGTCAGGGGTGGGAGCTCAACGAGCAGTACTTC.

A few counts support this clonotype. The rearrangement uses TRBV25-1 and TRBJ2-5; TRBD1 aligns across 10 bases. This CDR3 contains 14 residues. In germline, CDR1 is MGHDK, CDR2 SYGVNS. The V segment lost 8 bases and the J segment 2 bases; nucleotides outside the gene matches: 5. CDR3 sequence reads: CASGDRGQQETQYF. The CDR3 DNA reads TGTGCCAGCGGGGACAGGGGCCAACAAGAGACCCAGTACTTC.

V is TRBV2 and J is TRBJ2-2; no clear D. V was trimmed by 8 bases and J by 4 bases, leaving 8 bases between them. Germline V gene sequence: CDR1 SNHLY, CDR2 FYNNEI. This CDR3 has 12 amino acids. In DNA, the CDR3 is TGTGCCAGCGGGTGGCGCACCGGGGAGCTGTTTTTT. Translation: CASGWRTGELFF.

V gene TRBV6-6 combines with J gene TRBJ2-7; a possible D gene is TRBD2 (5 bases). Germline V gene sequence: CDR1 MNHNY, CDR2 SVGAGI (reference sequence). V shed 6 bases and J shed 2 bases, with 14 bases lying between them. The CDR3 spans 14 residues. CDR3 sequence (DNA): TGTGCCAGCAGCTCGGGAAGGGCGACCTACGAGCAGTACTTC. Translation gives CASSSGRATYEQYF.

This clonotype has only a few counts. The gene calls are TRBV7-2 and TRBJ2-5; 10 bases match TRBD2. Germline CDR1 and CDR2: SGHTA and FQGNSA. Trimming at V came to 2 bases and at J to 2 bases, leaving 5 bases not matched to a gene. This CDR3 contains 16 residues. The CDR3 loop is CASSLSSGGLQETQYF. In nucleotides, the CDR3 is TGTGCCAGCAGCTTATCTAGCGGGGGCCTACAAGAGACCCAGTACTTC.

This clonotype was detected only a few times. The chain has TRBV3-1 and TRBJ2-7; D gene ambiguous. Trimming shortened V by 1 base and J by 1 base, and 8 bases separated the two germline ends. Germline V lookup: CDR1 LGHDT, CDR2 YNNKEL (reference sequence). CDR3 size: 14 residues. The CDR3 loop reads CASSQVPESYEQYF. As DNA, the CDR3 is TGTGCCAGCAGCCAAGTACCAGAATCCTACGAGCAGTACTTC.

The chain has TRBV12-3 or TRBV12-4 and TRBJ2-3; tentatively, D is TRBD2 (5 bases). CDR3 length equals 12 residues. V shed 11 bases and J shed 3 bases, with 12 bases lying between them. The CDR3 DNA reads as TGTGCCTCGGCAAGGAGGACAGATACGCAGTATTTT. This gives the protein CASARRTDTQYF.